The subject of this entry is one T cell receptor (beta chain). The CDR3 is made up of 13 amino acids. Germline V CDR1 and CDR2: SGHTA, FQGTGA. V was clipped by 4 bases and J by 4 bases; unmatched bases: 2. The data were obtained in a study of blood T cell repertoires in COVID-19. In the study overall: Spain, Italy and the United States supplied samples that represented acute and convalescent COVID-19.

Authors' methods: Estimated nucleated cell counts came from reference gene primer amplification. TCRdb's copy holds only in-frame clones and misses some; the assay was immunoSEQ multiplex PCR. That table gives V, J and clone size, and the DNA gave D and trimming. The table lists some 100,000 clones, 88% of them singletons. The sequencing sample was made of peripheral blood. This TCR derives from a woman aged 80 or over with active COVID-19. The chain recombines TRBV7-3 with TRBJ1-1; TRBD1 matches 8 bases. CDR3 in amino acids: CASSSDRGTEAFF. The DNA of the CDR3 is TGTGCCAGCAGCTCCGACAGGGGCACTGAAGCTTTCTTT.